In this sample, the clone carrying this TCR beta chain turned up many times. As yet, its antigen is unknown. The TCR beta profiling, which covered VDJ combination and CDR3 sequence, was carried out using genomic DNA as the template. TCRdb processed the reads anew with MiXCR; each CDR3 protein has one entry. The sample has about 270,000 distinct CDR3 sequences, approximately 56% seen once. Germline CDR1 MNHEY, CDR2 SMNVEV (reference sequence). V lost 4 bases and J lost 1, with 8 bases in between. The CDR3 is 15 residues long. These data originate in a study of CD8+CD57+ T cells in acquired aplastic anemia. General study results and limits: The CD8+ Simpson's diversity of patients and controls was not significantly different.

This TCR was sampled from a human donor with severe aplastic anemia or a healthy control (not recorded which). The genes are TRBV27 and TRBJ2-6; possible D gene TRBD1, 6 bases. Sequences were obtained from sorted CD4+, CD8+, or CD8+CD57+ T cells (not recorded which) from PBMCs. Written as DNA, the CDR3 is TGTGCCAGCAGTTGGGACATATCTGGGGCCAACGTCCTGACTTTC. Its protein is CASSWDISGANVLTF.